One and the same sample provided the 23 T cell receptor beta chains below, sequenced in a study of OX40 agonist ivuxolimab in advanced cancers. Clones were sequenced by immunoSEQ multiplex PCR, and TCRdb holds only the in-frame ones, with some missing. Of fewer than 40,000 clones in the sample, 80% to 85% were seen once. Material: CD4+ or CD8+ T cells sorted from blood, obtained in a trial of the OX40 agonist ivuxolimab. These receptors were obtained from an adult with an advanced solid tumor such as melanoma, head and neck, liver or kidney cancer.

The chain combines TRBV6-1 with TRBJ1-2; the D gene is possibly TRBD1 (5 bases). CDR1 is MNHNS, CDR2 SASEGT, per germline. This CDR3 is 14 amino acids long. V was cut by 5 bases and J by 0 bases, with 10 bases left in between. The CDR3 is CASSPQTANYGYTF. The CDR3 region has the DNA TGTGCCAGCAGTCCCCAGACAGCTAACTATGGCTACACCTTC.

This clone was counted once. The V and J genes are TRBV9 and TRBJ2-2; unclear D gene. V was trimmed by 4 bases and J by 4 bases, leaving 14 bases between them. In germline, CDR1 is SGDLS, CDR2 YYNGEE. The CDR3 is made up of 15 amino acids. The CDR3: CASSRRAQITGELFF. Written as DNA, the CDR3 is TGTGCCAGCAGCAGGAGAGCTCAAATCACCGGGGAGCTGTTTTTT.

The chain recombines TRBV11-2 with TRBJ2-1; D may be TRBD2 (6 bases). With 5 bases removed from V and 9 bases from J, the gap between germline ends came to 20 bases. From germline, CDR1 is SGHAT and CDR2 FQNNGV. The CDR3 spans 15 residues. The CDR3: CASSVIGLASFEQFF. DNA of the CDR3: TGTGCCAGCAGCGTAATCGGCCTAGCGAGTTTTGAGCAGTTCTTC. The full variable domain, completed using reference TRBV11-2 and TRBJ2-1, is EAGVAQSPRYKIIEKRQSVAFWCNPISGHATLYWYQQILGQGPKLLIQFQNNGVVDDSQLPKDRFSAERLKGVDSTLKIQPAKLEDSAVYLCASSVIGLASFEQFFGPGTRLTVL.

The rearrangement uses TRBV7-2 and TRBJ2-1; the D gene is possibly TRBD2 (6 bases). The germline gives CDR1 SGHTA, CDR2 FQGNSA. Trimming cost V 5 bases and J 2 bases, with 25 bases left between them. The CDR3 spans 19 residues. CDR3 coding DNA: TGTGCCAGCAGCCCCTTAGTGGGCCTAGCGCTCCTCCCCTACAATGAGCAGTTCTTC. Translation gives CASSPLVGLALLPYNEQFF.

The V call is TRBV7-6, the J call TRBJ1-2; unclear D gene. Trimming removed 4 bases at V and 4 bases at J, with 19 bases between. The CDR3 is made up of 16 amino acids. CDR1 is SGHVS and CDR2 is FNYEAQ in the germline V gene. CDR3 amino acids: CASSSLAVQLPYGYTF. The DNA of the CDR3 is TGTGCCAGCAGCTCCCTCGCCGTACAGCTACCCTATGGCTACACCTTC.

This chain uses TRBV10-3 with TRBJ1-2; tentatively, D is TRBD1 (6 bases). Germline lookup yields CDR1 ENHRY and CDR2 SYGVKD. The ends were cut back, 8 bases at V and 3 bases at J, with 13 bases in the middle. CDR3 size: 13 residues. The DNA for the CDR3 is TGTGCCATCGGGCGACAGGAGGACTATGGCTACACCTTC. This sequence encodes CAIGRQEDYGYTF.

This clone was observed a single time. This chain connects TRBV10-3 to TRBJ1-5; D may be TRBD1 (6 bases). This CDR3 has 15 residues. CDR1 is ENHRY, CDR2 SYGVKD, per germline. The V end lost 0 bases, the J end lost 4 bases, and 10 bases lay between the germline ends. CDR3 amino acids: CAISESGGGNQPQHF. For the CDR3, the DNA is TGTGCCATCAGTGAGTCGGGGGGCGGGAATCAGCCCCAGCATTTT.

The chain joins TRBV6-1 to TRBJ1-5; TRBD1 might be the D (5 bases). Trimming shortened V by 6 bases and J by 3 bases, and 9 bases separated the two germline ends. CDR1 is MNHNS, CDR2 SASEGT, per germline. This CDR3 is 13 amino acids long. The CDR3 is CASRSTVNQPQHF. CDR3 DNA: TGTGCCAGCAGATCGACAGTCAATCAGCCCCAGCATTTT.

The chain has TRBV5-4 and TRBJ2-2; D may be TRBD1 (5 bases). Per the germline V gene, CDR1 is SGHNT and CDR2 is YYREEE (reference sequence). The CDR3 totals 16 residues. With 2 bases removed from V and 5 bases from J, the gap between germline ends came to 16 bases. The CDR3 reads CASSFDPDTGTGELFF. DNA of the CDR3: TGTGCCAGCAGCTTCGACCCGGACACCGGGACCGGGGAGCTGTTTTTT.

This chain links TRBV6-6 with TRBJ1-2; D unresolved. V was clipped by 5 bases and J by 2 bases, with 9 bases between them. Germline V gives CDR1 MNHNY, CDR2 SVGAGI (reference sequence). The CDR3 is made up of 13 amino acids. The CDR3, as DNA: TGTGCCAGCAGTCCACGACGGAACTATGGCTACACCTTC. Translating it yields CASSPRRNYGYTF.

The rearrangement uses TRBV11-2 and TRBJ2-5, with 8 bases lining up with TRBD1. The CDR3 is made up of 13 amino acids. After removal of 5 bases from V and 2 bases from J, the junction contained 1 base not matched to a gene. CDR1 and CDR2 (germline): SGHAT, FQNNGV. CDR3 in amino acids: CASSRDRQETQYF. CDR3 nucleotide sequence: TGTGCCAGCAGCAGGGACAGGCAAGAGACCCAGTACTTC.

The rearrangement joins TRBV6-6 to TRBJ1-5; D is ambiguous. V lost 6 bases and J 1 base, leaving 7 bases between the germline ends. Germline loops: CDR1 MNHNY, CDR2 SVGAGI (reference sequence). CDR3 size: 13 residues. Here the CDR3 reads CASRTASNQPQHF. CDR3 DNA sequence: TGTGCCAGCAGGACGGCCAGCAATCAGCCCCAGCATTTT.

The chain couples TRBV19 to TRBJ2-1, with a possible D match to TRBD2 (5 bases). The length of the CDR3 is 14 residues. V was pared by 5 bases and J by 4 bases, with 12 bases between. Germline CDR1 LNHDA, CDR2 SQIVND (reference sequence). The CDR3 here is CASSLMDSYNEQFF. Written as DNA, the CDR3 is TGTGCCAGTAGTCTCATGGACTCGTACAATGAGCAGTTCTTC.

This clone was seen more than once but under ten times. The V call is TRBV21-1, the J call TRBJ2-7. TRBV21-1 is classified as a pseudogene. The CDR3 runs 16 residues. The CDR3 here is CASSPERGLSSYEQYF. As DNA, the CDR3 is TGTGCCAGCAGCCCTGAGAGGGGTTTAAGCTCCTACGAGCAGTACTTC.

This sequence joins TRBV2 and TRBJ2-7, with D maybe TRBD2 (5 bases). Germline V gene data show CDR1 as SNHLY and CDR2 as FYNNEI. The CDR3 covers 15 residues. V was shortened by 3 bases and J by 7 bases, with 19 bases between the two germline ends. The CDR3 DNA sequence: TGTGCCAGCAGTGAGATAGCCGGAGGACCTCTAGAGCAGTACTTC. This encodes CASSEIAGGPLEQYF.

This chain connects TRBV7-2 to TRBJ1-6, with D possibly TRBD1 on 5 matching bases. Germline loops: CDR1 SGHTA, CDR2 FQGNSA. This CDR3 region has 14 residues. With 2 bases removed from V and 7 bases from J, the gap between germline ends came to 9 bases. The CDR3 bases are TGTGCCAGCAGCTTACAGGGAGAGAATTCACCCCTCCACTTT. Protein: CASSLQGENSPLHF.

The rearrangement joins TRBV28 to TRBJ1-1, with 11 bases matching TRBD1. This CDR3 region has 16 residues. Trimming removed 6 bases from V and 0 bases from J; junction bases left unmatched: 6. Germline V lookup: CDR1 MDHEN, CDR2 SYDVKM. CDR3 sequence: CASSLGQGAMNTEAFF. DNA of the CDR3: TGTGCCAGCAGCCTAGGACAGGGGGCCATGAACACTGAAGCTTTCTTT.

The V and J genes are TRBV4-2 and TRBJ1-3; unclear D gene. CDR1 and CDR2 from the germline V gene are LGHNA and YNFKEQ. V lost 0 bases and J 0 bases, leaving 9 bases between the germline ends. This CDR3 spans 16 amino acids. The CDR3 DNA is TGTGCCAGCAGCCAAGAACCACGCCGCTCTGGAAACACCATATATTTT. Its protein is CASSQEPRRSGNTIYF.

The chain has TRBV18 and TRBJ1-1, with no clear D. This CDR3 has 16 residues. Trimming pared 3 bases from V and 0 bases from J, leaving 14 bases between. Germline V gene lookup returns CDR1 KGHSH and CDR2 LQKENI. CDR3 in amino acids: CASSPPLGIMNTEAFF. In nucleotides, the CDR3 is TGTGCCAGCTCACCTCCTTTGGGCATCATGAACACTGAAGCTTTCTTT.

V usage is TRBV10-3 and J usage is TRBJ2-2; TRBD1 or TRBD2 may be the D gene (5 bases each). CDR3 length: 16 residues. Per the germline V gene, CDR1 is ENHRY and CDR2 is SYGVKD. V lost 7 bases and J 3 bases, leaving 18 bases between the germline ends. The CDR3 is CAIKRGIASDTGELFF. The CDR3 DNA reads as TGTGCCATCAAGAGGGGAATTGCATCGGACACCGGGGAGCTGTTTTTT.

This chain uses TRBV2 with TRBJ1-6; D unclear. The CDR3 is 14 residues long. CDR1 and CDR2 from the germline V gene are SNHLY and FYNNEI. The germline V and J ends were trimmed by 7 bases and 0 bases, with 7 bases remaining between them. The CDR3 region has the DNA TGTGCCAGCACCGGGAGCTCCTATAATTCACCCCTCCACTTT. Translation: CASTGSSYNSPLHF. Full variable domain (outside the CDR3, taken from reference TRBV2 and TRBJ1-6): EPEVTQTPSHQVTQMGQEVILRCVPISNHLYFYWYRQILGQKVEFLVSFYNNEISEKSEIFDDQFSVERPDGSNFTLKIRSTKLEDSAMYFCASTGSSYNSPLHFGNGTRLTVT.

This clone was detected once. This sequence joins TRBV7-3 and TRBJ1-6, with D maybe TRBD1 (5 bases). CDR3 length: 14 residues. V lost 2 bases to trimming and J lost 8 bases, with 10 bases between them. Germline CDR1 SGHTA, CDR2 FQGTGA. The CDR3: CASSLGGSHSPLHF. The CDR3 nucleotides are TGTGCCAGCAGCTTAGGGGGGTCGCATTCACCCCTCCACTTT.

By proportion, this clone is medium-sized. The chain is built from TRBV9 and TRBJ1-1; maybe TRBD1 (5 bases). Germline V gene sequence: CDR1 SGDLS, CDR2 YYNGEE. The V gene lost 4 bases and the J gene lost 7 bases, with 17 bases spanning the gap. The CDR3 spans 14 residues. The CDR3 is CASSRAGGGSEAFF. CDR3 coding DNA: TGTGCCAGCAGCCGAGCTGGGGGAGGGAGTGAAGCTTTCTTT.